These 8 T cell receptor beta chains came from one sample sequenced in a study of blood T cell repertoires in COVID-19. The table came from immunoSEQ multiplex PCR; TCRdb's copy has only in-frame clones and leaves some out. Among 120,000 to 150,000 clones listed, just under 90% were seen once. Input material: peripheral blood. The receptors were sampled from a woman between 40 and 55 years old with acute or convalescent COVID-19.

The chain couples TRBV27 to TRBJ2-7; TRBD2 might be the D (6 bases). This CDR3 comprises 15 residues. The germline CDR1 and CDR2 sequences are MNHEY and SMNVEV (reference sequence). V gave up 0 bases and J gave up 0 bases, with 9 bases separating them. CDR3 sequence: CASSLSEGSSYEQYF. CDR3 coding DNA: TGTGCCAGCAGTTTATCGGAGGGTAGCTCCTACGAGCAGTACTTC.

The V gene is TRBV10-3, the J gene TRBJ1-6; D is ambiguous. The CDR3 covers 13 residues. Trimming left V 0 bases short and J 7 bases short, with 4 bases between. Germline V gives CDR1 ENHRY, CDR2 SYGVKD. CDR3 region: CAISESENSPLHF. The CDR3 DNA follows: TGTGCCATCAGTGAGTCCGAGAATTCACCCCTCCACTTT.

The V call is TRBV18, the J call TRBJ2-1; D is perhaps TRBD2 (6 bases). Trimming pared 0 bases from V and 0 bases from J, leaving 9 bases between. Germline V gene data show CDR1 as KGHSH and CDR2 as LQKENI. The CDR3 loop spans 16 amino acids. In DNA form, the CDR3 reads TGTGCCAGCTCACCACCGGTCGGGAGCTCCTACAATGAGCAGTTCTTC. Its protein product is CASSPPVGSSYNEQFF.

The genes are TRBV19 and TRBJ1-6, with 7 nucleotides matching TRBD1. The CDR3 totals 14 residues. V trimming: 7 bases; J trimming: 7 bases; junction bases outside the gene matches: 7. CDR1 is LNHDA and CDR2 is SQIVND in the germline V gene (reference sequence). CDR3 in amino acids: CASKIGTENSPLHF. The DNA of the CDR3 is TGTGCCAGTAAGATCGGGACAGAGAATTCACCCCTCCACTTT.

The chain recombines TRBV5-1 with TRBJ1-6; TRBD1 matches at 10 bases. V was pared by 0 bases and J by 10 bases, with 4 bases of the junction left unmatched. Germline V CDR1 and CDR2: SGHRS, YFSETQ. The CDR3 runs to 15 residues. This chain's CDR3 is CASSLGQGAQSPLHF. Here the CDR3 DNA reads TGCGCCAGCAGCTTGGGACAGGGGGCCCAATCACCCCTCCACTTT.

The rearrangement uses TRBV29-1 and TRBJ2-7; 8 nucleotides line up with TRBD2. CDR1 and CDR2 from the germline V gene are SQVTM and ANQGSEA. The CDR3 has 17 amino acids. V gave up 1 base and J gave up 6 bases; unmatched junction bases: 17. The CDR3 region is CSVEGGSGTLSRSEQYF. Written as DNA, the CDR3 is TGCAGCGTTGAAGGGGGTAGCGGGACCCTAAGCAGGAGCGAGCAGTACTTC.

Concerning this clone: This same CDR3 is encoded by further DNA sequences in the sample. V gene TRBV20-1 combines with J gene TRBJ2-7; D is perhaps TRBD1 (6 bases). The CDR3 length is 11 residues. Trimming took 4 bases from V and 4 from J, leaving 8 bases between them. Germline V gives CDR1 DFQATT, CDR2 SNEGSKA (reference sequence). DNA for the CDR3: TGCAGTGCTACACAGGGATACGAGCAGTACTTC. It is translated as CSATQGYEQYF.

V usage is TRBV5-1 and J usage is TRBJ1-2; no clear D. Germline lookup yields CDR1 SGHRS and CDR2 YFSETQ. The CDR3 totals 13 residues. V gave up 0 bases and J gave up 14 bases, with 17 bases separating them. In DNA form, the CDR3 reads TGCGCCAGCAGCTTGGCGGTGCCTCGCCGTAAGACCTTC. It is translated as CASSLAVPRRKTF.